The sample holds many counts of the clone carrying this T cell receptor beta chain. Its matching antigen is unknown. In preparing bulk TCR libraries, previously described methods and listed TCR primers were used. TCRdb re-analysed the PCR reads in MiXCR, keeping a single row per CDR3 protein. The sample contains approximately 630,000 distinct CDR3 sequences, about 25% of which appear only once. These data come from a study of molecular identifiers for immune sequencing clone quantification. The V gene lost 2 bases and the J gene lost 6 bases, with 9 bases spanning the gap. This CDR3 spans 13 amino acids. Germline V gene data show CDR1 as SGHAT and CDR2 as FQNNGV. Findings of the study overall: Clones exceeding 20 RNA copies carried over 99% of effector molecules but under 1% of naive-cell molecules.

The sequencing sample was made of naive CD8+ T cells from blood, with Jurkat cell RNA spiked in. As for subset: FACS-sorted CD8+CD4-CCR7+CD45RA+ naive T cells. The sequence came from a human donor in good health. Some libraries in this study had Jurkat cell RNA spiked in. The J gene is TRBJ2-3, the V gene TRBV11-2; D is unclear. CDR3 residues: CASSLITADTQYF. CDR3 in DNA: TGTGCCAGCAGCTTAATAACGGCGGATACGCAGTATTTT.